A single T cell receptor (beta chain) is shown here with its context. This specimen comes from a study of control samples from healthy donors and cancer patients. In germline, CDR1 is SGHRS, CDR2 YFSETQ. The CDR3 runs 13 residues. Between the trimmed V and J ends, which lost 3 bases and 5 bases, there was a span of 11 bases. This table comes from immunoSEQ multiplex PCR, and its TCRdb copy is limited to in-frame clones, with some not included. The sample comprises 110,000 or so clones, approximately 82% of which are singletons, and about 7% rests with the top ten. The receptor's source is a man between 18 and 35 years old in good health. The rearrangement uses TRBV5-1 and TRBJ1-1; maybe TRBD1 (5 bases). Input material: blood. CDR3 in DNA: TGCGCCAGCAGCTATGGTTGGGGGACTGAAGCTTTCTTT. Translating gives CASSYGWGTEAFF.